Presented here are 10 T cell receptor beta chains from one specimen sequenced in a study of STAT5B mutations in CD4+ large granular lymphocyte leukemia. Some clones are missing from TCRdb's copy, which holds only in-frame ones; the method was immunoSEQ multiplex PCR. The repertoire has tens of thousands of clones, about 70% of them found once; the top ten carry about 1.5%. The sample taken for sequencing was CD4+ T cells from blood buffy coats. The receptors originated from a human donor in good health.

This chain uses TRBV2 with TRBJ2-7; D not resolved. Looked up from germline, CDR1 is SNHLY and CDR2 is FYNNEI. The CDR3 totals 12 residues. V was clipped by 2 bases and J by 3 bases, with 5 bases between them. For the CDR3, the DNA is TGTGCCAGCAGTGAACGGAGCTACGAGCAGTACGTC. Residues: CASSERSYEQYV.

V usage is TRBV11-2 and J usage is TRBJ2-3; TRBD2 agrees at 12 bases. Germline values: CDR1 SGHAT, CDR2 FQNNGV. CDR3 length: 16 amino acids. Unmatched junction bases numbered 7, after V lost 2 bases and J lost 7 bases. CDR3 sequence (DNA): TGTGCCAGCAGCTTACTTACTAGCGGGGGGAGCAATACGCAGTATTTT. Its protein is CASSLLTSGGSNTQYF.

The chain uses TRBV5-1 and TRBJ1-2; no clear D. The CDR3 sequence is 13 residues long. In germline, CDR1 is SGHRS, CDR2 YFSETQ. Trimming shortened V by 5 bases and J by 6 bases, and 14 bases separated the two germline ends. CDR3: CASRPQAADGYTF. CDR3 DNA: TGCGCCAGCAGACCCCAGGCGGCAGATGGCTACACCTTC. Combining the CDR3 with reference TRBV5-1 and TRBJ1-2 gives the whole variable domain KAGVTQTPRYLIKTRGQQVTLSCSPISGHRSVSWYQQTPGQGLQFLFEYFSETQRNKGNFPGRFSGRQFSNSRSEMNVSTLELGDSALYLCASRPQAADGYTFGSGTRLTVV.

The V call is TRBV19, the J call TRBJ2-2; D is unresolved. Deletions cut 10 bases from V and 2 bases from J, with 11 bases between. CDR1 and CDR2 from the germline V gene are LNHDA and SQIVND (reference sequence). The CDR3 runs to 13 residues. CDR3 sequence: CATYSGNTGELFF. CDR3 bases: TGTGCCACCTACTCAGGAAACACCGGGGAGCTGTTTTTT.

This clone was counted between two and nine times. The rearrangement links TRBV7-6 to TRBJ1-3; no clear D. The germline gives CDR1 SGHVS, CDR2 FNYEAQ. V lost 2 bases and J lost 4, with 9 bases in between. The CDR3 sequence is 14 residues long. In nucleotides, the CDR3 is TGTGCCAGCAGCTTACAACAGCCAGGAAACACCATATATTTT. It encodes CASSLQQPGNTIYF. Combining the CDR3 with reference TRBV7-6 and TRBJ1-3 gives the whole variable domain GAGVSQSPRYKVTKRGQDVALRCDPISGHVSLYWYRQALGQGPEFLTYFNYEAQQDKSGLPNDRFSAERPEGSISTLTIQRTEQRDSAMYRCASSLQQPGNTIYFGEGSWLTVV.

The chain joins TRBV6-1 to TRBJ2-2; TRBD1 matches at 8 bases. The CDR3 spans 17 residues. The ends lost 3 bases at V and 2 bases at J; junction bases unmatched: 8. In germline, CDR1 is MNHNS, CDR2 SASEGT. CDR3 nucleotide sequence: TGTGCCAGCAGTGAGAGTTTACAGGGGGGTAACACCGGGGAGCTGTTTTTT. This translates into CASSESLQGGNTGELFF.

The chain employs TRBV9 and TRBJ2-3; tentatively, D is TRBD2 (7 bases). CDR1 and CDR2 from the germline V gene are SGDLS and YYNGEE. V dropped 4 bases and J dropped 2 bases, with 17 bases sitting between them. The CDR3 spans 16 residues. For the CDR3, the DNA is TGTGCCAGCAGCAGGGAGGGACACGCGGACACAGATACGCAGTATTTT. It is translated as CASSREGHADTDTQYF.

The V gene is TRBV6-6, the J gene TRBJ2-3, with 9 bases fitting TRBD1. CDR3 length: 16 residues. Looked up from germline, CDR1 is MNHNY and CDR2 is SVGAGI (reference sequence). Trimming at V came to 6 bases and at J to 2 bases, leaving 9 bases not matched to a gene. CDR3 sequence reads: CASSQGQGRHTDTQYF. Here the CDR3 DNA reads TGTGCCAGCAGCCAAGGACAGGGGCGACACACAGATACGCAGTATTTT.

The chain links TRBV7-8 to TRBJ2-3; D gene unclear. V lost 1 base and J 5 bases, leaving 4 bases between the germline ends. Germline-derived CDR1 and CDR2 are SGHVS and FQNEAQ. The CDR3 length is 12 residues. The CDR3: CASSLGVDTQYF. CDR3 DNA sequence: TGTGCCAGCAGCTTAGGGGTAGATACGCAGTATTTT.

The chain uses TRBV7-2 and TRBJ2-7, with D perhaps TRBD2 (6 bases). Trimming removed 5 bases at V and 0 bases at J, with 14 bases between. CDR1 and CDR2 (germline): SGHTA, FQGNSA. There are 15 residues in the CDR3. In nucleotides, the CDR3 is TGTGCCAGCAGCCTTGGTGCGGGGCTCTCCTACGAGCAGTACTTC. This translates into CASSLGAGLSYEQYF.